Detailed here is one TCR beta chain. The record originates from a study of blood T cell repertoires in COVID-19. Study information: The United States, Italy and Spain were the sources of the acute and convalescent COVID-19 samples. PBMCs, B-cell-depleted T cells, or T cells provided the cDNA or gDNA that made up the material.

In the original analysis: Reference gene primer amplification in the assay estimated nucleated cell counts. Generated by immunoSEQ multiplex PCR, the TCRdb table keeps only in-frame clones and is missing some. Clone size and the V and J calls come from that table; the DNA yielded D and trimming. The sample has tens of thousands of clones; approximately 82% are singletons. Germline V gives CDR1 SGHTA, CDR2 FQGNSA. V shed 5 bases and J shed 7 bases, with 15 bases lying between them. The CDR3 runs 14 residues. The TCR comes from a human donor in a cohort sampled during active or convalescent COVID-19. The rearrangement links TRBV7-2 to TRBJ2-1; maybe TRBD2 (6 bases). The sequenced sample consisted of peripheral blood. The CDR3 loop is CASSPSFRENEQFF. The CDR3 nucleotides read TGTGCCAGCAGCCCATCCTTCCGGGAGAATGAGCAGTTCTTC. The full variable domain, completed using reference TRBV7-2 and TRBJ2-1, is GAGVSQSPSNKVTEKGKDVELRCDPISGHTALYWYRQSLGQGLEFLIYFQGNSAPDKSGLPSDRFSAERTGGSVSTLTIQRTQQEDSAVYLCASSPSFRENEQFFGPGTRLTVL.